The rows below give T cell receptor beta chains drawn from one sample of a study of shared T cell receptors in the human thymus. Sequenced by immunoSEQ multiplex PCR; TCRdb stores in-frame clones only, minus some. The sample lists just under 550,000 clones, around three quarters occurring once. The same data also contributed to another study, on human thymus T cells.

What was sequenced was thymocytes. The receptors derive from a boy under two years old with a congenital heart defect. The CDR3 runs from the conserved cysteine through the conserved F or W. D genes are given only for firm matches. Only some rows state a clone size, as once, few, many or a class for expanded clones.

CDR3 DNA: TGTGCCAGCAGCTTCGGTAGCTCCTACGAGCAGTACTTC; CDR3 protein: CASSFGSSYEQYF; J gene: TRBJ2-7; D gene: NA; clone size: NA; V gene: TRBV7-2
CDR3 DNA: TGTGCCAGCAGCGCGGACTACTACAATGAGCAGTTCTTC; CDR3 protein: CASSADYYNEQFF; J gene: TRBJ2-1; D gene: NA; clone size: NA; V gene: TRBV5-4
CDR3 DNA: TGTGCCACCAGCAGAGATTGGACAGCCTCAAACGGAAACACCATATATTTT; CDR3 protein: CATSRDWTASNGNTIYF; J gene: TRBJ1-3; D gene: NA; clone size: NA; V gene: TRBV15
CDR3 DNA: TGTGCCAGCAGCCGGGGGGGCCCACCCTACGAGCAGTACTTC; CDR3 protein: CASSRGGPPYEQYF; J gene: TRBJ2-7; D gene: TRBD2; clone size: few; V gene: TRBV28
CDR3 DNA: TGCGCCAGCAGCCAAGGAACTAGCGACGGCGAGCAGTACTTC; CDR3 protein: CASSQGTSDGEQYF; J gene: TRBJ2-7; D gene: TRBD2; clone size: NA; V gene: TRBV4-1
CDR3 DNA: TGCGCCAGCAGCTTCCAGCGGGAGAACAATGAGCAGTTCTTC; CDR3 protein: CASSFQRENNEQFF; J gene: TRBJ2-1; D gene: TRBD2; clone size: NA; V gene: TRBV5-1
CDR3 DNA: TGTGCCAGCAGCCAATCCCCGGGACTAGCGGGAGGGCCATTCGGGGAGCTGTTTTTT; CDR3 protein: CASSQSPGLAGGPFGELFF; J gene: TRBJ2-2; D gene: TRBD2; clone size: NA; V gene: TRBV4-2
CDR3 DNA: TGTGCCAGTAGTCTCAAGGGGCCGAACACTGAAGCTTTCTTT; CDR3 protein: CASSLKGPNTEAFF; J gene: TRBJ1-1; D gene: NA; clone size: NA; V gene: TRBV19
CDR3 DNA: TGTGCCAGCAGTTACCAGTTAACAGGGCAGGACACTGAAGCTTTCTTT; CDR3 protein: CASSYQLTGQDTEAFF; J gene: TRBJ1-1; D gene: NA; clone size: NA; V gene: TRBV6-5
CDR3 DNA: TGTGCCACCAGCAGAGATCGGGGGTTAGGCTTCACTGAAGCTTTCTTT; CDR3 protein: CATSRDRGLGFTEAFF; J gene: TRBJ1-1; D gene: NA; clone size: NA; V gene: TRBV15
CDR3 DNA: TGTGCCAGCTCCGAGCGCGGGAGTGGGTGCAATGAGCAGTTCTTC; CDR3 protein: CASSERGSGCNEQFF; J gene: TRBJ2-1; D gene: TRBD2; clone size: NA; V gene: TRBV18
CDR3 DNA: TGTGCCAGCAGTAGAGTGGGGGCTAGGATCACAGATACGCAGTATTTT; CDR3 protein: CASSRVGARITDTQYF; J gene: TRBJ2-3; D gene: NA; clone size: NA; V gene: TRBV28
CDR3 DNA: TGTGCCTGGAGGGAGTGGACTAGCGGGAGAAGAATTGCCGAAAACATTCAGTACTTC; CDR3 protein: CAWREWTSGRRIAENIQYF; J gene: TRBJ2-4; D gene: TRBD2; clone size: NA; V gene: TRBV30
CDR3 DNA: TGTGCCAGCAGTTACGAGCTTTTCAACTATGGCTACACCTTC; CDR3 protein: CASSYELFNYGYTF; J gene: TRBJ1-2; D gene: NA; clone size: NA; V gene: TRBV6-6
CDR3 DNA: TGCGCCAGCGGGTGGACTAGCCGCCGACAAGAGACCCAGTACTTC; CDR3 protein: CASGWTSRRQETQYF; J gene: TRBJ2-5; D gene: TRBD2; clone size: NA; V gene: TRBV5-1
CDR3 DNA: TGTGCCAGCAGTCGCTACGGACTAGCGGGCCTAAATGAGCAGTTCTTC; CDR3 protein: CASSRYGLAGLNEQFF; J gene: TRBJ2-1; D gene: TRBD2; clone size: NA; V gene: TRBV27
CDR3 DNA: TGTGCCACGAAGCGGGGGGTAGGCGAGCCCCAGCATTTT; CDR3 protein: CATKRGVGEPQHF; J gene: TRBJ1-5; D gene: NA; clone size: NA; V gene: TRBV10-3
CDR3 DNA: TGTGCCAGCAGCCTTCGGGTCTTAGGCTCCTACGAGCAGTACTTC; CDR3 protein: CASSLRVLGSYEQYF; J gene: TRBJ2-7; D gene: NA; clone size: NA; V gene: TRBV7-8
CDR3 DNA: TGCGCCAGCAGCTTGGCCGACAGGGACCATGGCTACACCTTC; CDR3 protein: CASSLADRDHGYTF; J gene: TRBJ1-2; D gene: TRBD1; clone size: NA; V gene: TRBV5-1
CDR3 DNA: TGCGCCAGCAGCCATGCCAGCGGGAGCAACACCGGGGAGCTGTTTTTT; CDR3 protein: CASSHASGSNTGELFF; J gene: TRBJ2-2; D gene: TRBD2; clone size: NA; V gene: TRBV4-3
CDR3 DNA: TGTGCCAGCAGCTCATATCCGGGACAGGGAGGGCGGGAGCAGTACTTC; CDR3 protein: CASSSYPGQGGREQYF; J gene: TRBJ2-7; D gene: TRBD1; clone size: NA; V gene: TRBV5-4
CDR3 DNA: TGTGCCATCAGCGGAGGGGACAGGACTGGAGGCCAGCCCCAGCATTTT; CDR3 protein: CAISGGDRTGGQPQHF; J gene: TRBJ1-5; D gene: TRBD1; clone size: NA; V gene: TRBV10-3